This T cell receptor (beta chain) derives from a study of immune characterization of retroperitoneal liposarcoma. TCRdb passed the PCR reads through MiXCR, listing each CDR3 protein once. The table shows 2,500 or so distinct CDR3 sequences, with 37% occurring only once. J was trimmed by 1 base and V by 7 bases; bases with no gene match: 7. The CDR3 covers 16 residues. Germline CDR1 reads MNHEY; CDR2 reads SVGAGI. The source is a male donor with retroperitoneal liposarcoma. The sample consisted of tumor tissue. The rearrangement uses TRBV6-5 and TRBJ2-1, with 10 bases identical to TRBD2. Here the CDR3 DNA reads TGTGCCAGCACAGCTAGCGGGAGCCAATCCTACAATGAGCAGTTCTTC. This translates into CASTASGSQSYNEQFF.